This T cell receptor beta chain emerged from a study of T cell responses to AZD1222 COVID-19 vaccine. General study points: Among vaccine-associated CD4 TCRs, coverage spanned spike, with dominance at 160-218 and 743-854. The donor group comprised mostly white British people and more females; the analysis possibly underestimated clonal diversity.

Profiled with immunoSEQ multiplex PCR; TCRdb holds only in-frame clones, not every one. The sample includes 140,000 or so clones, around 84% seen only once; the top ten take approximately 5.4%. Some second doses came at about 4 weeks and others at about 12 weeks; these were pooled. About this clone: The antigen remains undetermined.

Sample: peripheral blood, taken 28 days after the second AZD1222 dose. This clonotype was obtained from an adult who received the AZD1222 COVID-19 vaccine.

The CDR3 protein is CASSEFRTGGYGYTF. The CDR3 coding sequence is TGCGCCAGCAGTGAGTTTCGGACAGGGGGCTATGGCTACACCTTC. This chain connects TRBV10-1 to TRBJ1-2; 10 bases align to TRBD1. The germline CDR1 and CDR2 sequences are WNHNN and SYGVQD (reference sequence). The junction had 3 bases not matched to a gene; V was cut back by 1 base and J by 4 bases. The CDR3 is 15 amino acids.